This TCR beta chain was retrieved from a study of CD8+ T cells in alopecia areata. For the study at large: Treatment of the treated patients consisted of oral tofacitinib, 5 to 10 mg twice daily.

This sample's treatment: oral pan-JAK inhibitor, 5-10 mg twice daily. Germline assignment: CDR1 LNHDA and CDR2 SQIVND (reference sequence). This CDR3 is 18 amino acids long. With V trimmed by 3 bases and J by 4 bases, 15 bases remained unmatched. Extraction of RNA preceded its reverse transcription into cDNA, which served as the sequencing template. Sequencing was performed with immunoSEQ multiplex PCR; in TCRdb, only in-frame clones are kept and a portion is missing. This sample has roughly 250,000 clones; over 45% occur once, and the top ten carry around 0.84%. The rearrangement joins TRBV19 to TRBJ1-1; 9 nucleotides align to TRBD1. This specimen consisted of CD4+ T cells sorted from blood, obtained around week 54, from a patient treated with tofacitinib. The TCR sequence derives from a human donor with alopecia areata. CDR3 bases: TGTGCCAGTAGTATCCGAACCGGGACAGGGTTGTTGGGCACTGAAGCTTTCTTT. Amino acids: CASSIRTGTGLLGTEAFF.